A single sample gave rise to the 18 T cell receptor beta chains below, sequenced in a study of CD8 T cells in Susac syndrome. The authors reverse transcribed 0.5 to 1 ug RNA with random hexamers. One entry per CDR3 protein results from TCRdb running MiXCR on the immunoSEQ multiplex PCR reads. This table has about 130,000 distinct CDR3 sequences, around 94% appearing once. The sequenced material came from CD8+ T cells from PBMCs. These receptors all stem from a human donor with Susac syndrome.

CDR3 residues: CSARWGGDYYGYTF. The CDR3 coding sequence is TGCAGTGCTAGATGGGGGGGCGACTACTATGGCTACACCTTC. The rearrangement joins TRBV20-1 to TRBJ1-2; tentative D call: TRBD1 (6 bases). This CDR3 has 14 amino acids. V was clipped by 2 bases and J by 3 bases, with 13 bases between them. The germline V gene has CDR1 DFQATT and CDR2 SNEGSKA (reference sequence).

The chain combines TRBV28 with TRBJ2-7; TRBD1 agrees at 7 bases. Germline CDR1 and CDR2: MDHEN and SYDVKM. V was clipped by 3 bases and J by 0 bases; unmatched bases: 5. This CDR3 is built from 15 residues. CDR3 in amino acids: CASSFPRQGSYEQYF. The CDR3 DNA reads TGTGCCAGCAGTTTTCCCCGACAGGGCTCCTACGAGCAGTACTTC.

The chain is built from TRBV9 and TRBJ2-5; D unresolved. V was trimmed by 3 bases and J by 2 bases, leaving 8 bases between them. The CDR3 consists of 13 residues. Looked up from germline, CDR1 is SGDLS and CDR2 is YYNGEE. Written as DNA, the CDR3 is TGTGCCAGCAGCGACTTATTGCAAGAGACCCAGTACTTC. This encodes CASSDLLQETQYF. The full variable domain, its missing parts supplied by reference TRBV9 and TRBJ2-5, is DSGVTQTPKHLITATGQRVTLRCSPRSGDLSVYWYQQSLDQGLQFLIQYYNGEERAKGNILERFSAQQFPDLHSELNLSSLELGDSALYFCASSDLLQETQYFGPGTRLLVL.

This clonotype was observed once. The J gene is TRBJ1-1, the V gene TRBV6-2 or TRBV6-3, with no clear D. The germline gives CDR1 MNHEY, CDR2 SVGEGT. V dropped 7 bases and J dropped 0 bases, with 12 bases sitting between them. The CDR3 contains 14 residues. The CDR3 is CASKPGMVNTEAFF. CDR3 DNA sequence: TGTGCCAGCAAACCGGGGATGGTGAACACTGAAGCTTTCTTT.

The CDR3 loop reads CAWSADRSYEQYF. The CDR3 bases are TGTGCCTGGAGTGCGGACAGATCCTACGAGCAGTACTTC. The rearrangement joins TRBV30 to TRBJ2-7; possibly TRBD1 for D (6 bases). The ends were cut back, 1 base at V and 1 base at J, with 8 bases in the middle. Germline values: CDR1 GTSNPN, CDR2 SVGIG (reference sequence). CDR3 length equals 13 residues. The whole variable domain, remainder taken from reference TRBV30 and TRBJ2-7, is SQTIHQWPATLVQPVGSPLSLECTVEGTSNPNLYWYRQAAGRGLQLLFYSVGIGQISSEVPQNLSASRPQDRQFILSSKKLLLSDSGFYLCAWSADRSYEQYFGPGTRLTVT.

This rearrangement joins TRBV7-6 to TRBJ1-1; weak D call: TRBD1 (5 bases). The ends were cut back, 1 base at V and 6 bases at J, with 21 bases in the middle. Germline assignment: CDR1 SGHVS and CDR2 FNYEAQ. This CDR3 comprises 17 residues. The CDR3 DNA is TGTGCCAGCAGCTTAGTCTCGCAGGGTCAGGGAAGGGCTGAAGCTTTCTTT. Translated: CASSLVSQGQGRAEAFF.

V is TRBV9 and J is TRBJ2-2; D ambiguous. This CDR3 has 18 amino acids. V was cut by 0 bases and J by 1 base, with 16 bases left in between. Germline values: CDR1 SGDLS, CDR2 YYNGEE. CDR3 DNA: TGTGCCAGCAGCGTAGGGGGTTTGGAGTTCGAGAACACCGGGGAGCTGTTTTTT. Its protein is CASSVGGLEFENTGELFF.

This chain links TRBV12-3 or TRBV12-4 with TRBJ2-7; D possibly corresponds to TRBD1 (5 bases). This CDR3 has 12 amino acids. V lost 5 bases to trimming and J lost 3 bases, with 8 bases between them. The CDR3 DNA is TGTGCCAGCAGTCCGACAGTCTACGAGCAGTACTTC. This encodes CASSPTVYEQYF.

This clonotype occurred once. V and J are TRBV4-2 and TRBJ2-7, with D perhaps matching TRBD1 (5 bases). This CDR3 spans 14 amino acids. Trimming removed 0 bases from V and 0 bases from J, with 6 bases in between. Germline CDR1 is LGHNA and CDR2 is YNFKEQ. CDR3 in amino acids: CASSQDQGSYEQYF. CDR3 coding DNA: TGTGCCAGCAGCCAAGATCAGGGCTCCTACGAGCAGTACTTC.

The J gene is TRBJ2-1, the V gene TRBV6-5, with D unclear. Trimming pared 4 bases from V and 2 bases from J, leaving 15 bases between. Germline CDR1 and CDR2: MNHEY and SVGAGI. The CDR3 covers 16 residues. The CDR3: CASSFSHSNTYNEQFF. CDR3 nucleotide sequence: TGTGCCAGCAGTTTTAGCCACAGCAATACCTACAATGAGCAGTTCTTC.

The chain combines TRBV24-1 with TRBJ2-1, with D tentatively TRBD1 or TRBD2 (7 bases each). This CDR3 contains 16 residues. V dropped 4 bases and J dropped 6 bases, with 18 bases sitting between them. Germline V gives CDR1 KGHDR, CDR2 SFDVKD. In nucleotides, the CDR3 is TGTGCCACCAGTGACCACAGGGGAGGGCTGGGCAATGAGCAGTTCTTC. Amino acid sequence: CATSDHRGGLGNEQFF.

The V gene is TRBV20-1, the J gene TRBJ2-5; weak D call: TRBD1 (6 bases). In germline, CDR1 is DFQATT, CDR2 SNEGSKA (reference sequence). The CDR3 runs 15 residues. V lost 6 bases, J lost 5 bases, and 22 bases lay in between. The CDR3 reads CSASQGQRLEETQYF. For the CDR3, the DNA is TGCAGTGCCTCGCAAGGACAGCGGCTAGAGGAGACCCAGTACTTC.

The chain carries TRBV10-2 and TRBJ1-2; possibly TRBD1 for D (6 bases). CDR1 and CDR2 from the germline V gene are WSHSY and SAAADI. The CDR3 sequence is 11 residues long. Trimming took off 8 bases at V and 8 bases at J, with 12 bases between the two ends. Here the CDR3 reads CASGDIEGYTF. CDR3 nucleotide sequence: TGCGCCAGCGGGGACATTGAAGGCTACACCTTC.

This chain uses TRBV7-9 with TRBJ2-1; D might be TRBD1 (5 bases). CDR1 is SEHNR, CDR2 FQNEAQ, per germline (reference sequence). This CDR3 comprises 12 residues. With 4 bases removed from V and 5 bases from J, the gap between germline ends came to 6 bases. The CDR3 sequence is CASSSGNNEQFF. The CDR3 DNA reads as TGTGCCAGCAGCTCAGGGAACAATGAGCAGTTCTTC.

This clonotype was counted once. V usage is TRBV30 and J usage is TRBJ2-1; the D call may be TRBD1 or TRBD2 (6 bases each). The ends were cut back, 4 bases at V and 0 bases at J, with 13 bases in the middle. The CDR3 length is 15 residues. Germline V gene lookup returns CDR1 GTSNPN and CDR2 SVGIG (reference sequence). For the CDR3, the DNA is TGTGCCTGGACATTCGGGGGCTCCTCCTACAATGAGCAGTTCTTC. Its translation is CAWTFGGSSYNEQFF.

The genes are TRBV27 and TRBJ2-7; 8 positions match TRBD1. The CDR3 has 15 residues. With 6 bases clipped from V and 3 bases from J, the junction kept 10 bases outside the gene matches. Germline V lookup: CDR1 MNHEY, CDR2 SMNVEV (reference sequence). The CDR3 sequence is CASSLTGTGDYEQYF. CDR3 nucleotide sequence: TGTGCCAGCAGCCTTACCGGGACAGGCGACTACGAGCAGTACTTC.

This rearrangement joins TRBV9 to TRBJ2-5; 9 bases agree with TRBD1. The germline V gene encodes CDR1 SGDLS and CDR2 YYNGEE. The CDR3 is made up of 13 amino acids. J gave up 10 bases and V 0 bases, and 4 bases lay outside the gene matches. CDR3 protein: CASSVGEDRGQYF. CDR3 nucleotides: TGTGCCAGCAGCGTAGGGGAGGACAGGGGCCAGTACTTC.

The chain has TRBV7-8 and TRBJ2-1, with D hard to call. CDR1 and CDR2 (germline): SGHVS, FQNEAQ. With 2 bases removed from V and 0 bases from J, the gap between germline ends came to 8 bases. This CDR3 comprises 15 residues. The CDR3 is CASSLYLPSYNEQFF. As DNA, the CDR3 is TGTGCCAGCAGCTTATATTTGCCCTCCTACAATGAGCAGTTCTTC.